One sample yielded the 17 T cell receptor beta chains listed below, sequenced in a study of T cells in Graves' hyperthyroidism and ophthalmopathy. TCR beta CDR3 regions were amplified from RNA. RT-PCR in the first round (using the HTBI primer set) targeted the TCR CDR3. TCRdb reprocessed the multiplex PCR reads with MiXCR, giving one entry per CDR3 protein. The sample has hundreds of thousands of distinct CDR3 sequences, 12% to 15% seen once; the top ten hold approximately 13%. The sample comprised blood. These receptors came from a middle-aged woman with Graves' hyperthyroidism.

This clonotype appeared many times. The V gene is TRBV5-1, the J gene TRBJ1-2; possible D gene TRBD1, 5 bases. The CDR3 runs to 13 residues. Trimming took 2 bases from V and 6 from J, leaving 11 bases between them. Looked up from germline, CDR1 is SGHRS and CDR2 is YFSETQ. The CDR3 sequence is CASSFWGEDGYTF. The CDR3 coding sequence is TGCGCCAGCAGCTTCTGGGGGGAAGATGGCTACACCTTC.

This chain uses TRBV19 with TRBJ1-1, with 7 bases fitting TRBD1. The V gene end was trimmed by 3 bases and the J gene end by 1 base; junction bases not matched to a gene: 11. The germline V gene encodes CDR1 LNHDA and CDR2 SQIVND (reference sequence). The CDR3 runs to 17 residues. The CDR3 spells CASSISPPTGRNTEAFF. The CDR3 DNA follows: TGTGCCAGTAGTATTAGTCCCCCGACAGGGCGGAACACTGAAGCTTTCTTT.

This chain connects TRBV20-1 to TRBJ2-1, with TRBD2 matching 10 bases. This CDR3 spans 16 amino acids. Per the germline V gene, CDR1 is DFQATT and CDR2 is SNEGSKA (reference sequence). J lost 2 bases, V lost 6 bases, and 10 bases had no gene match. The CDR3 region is CSASASGSVPYNEQFF. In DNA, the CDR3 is TGCAGTGCGTCGGCTAGCGGGAGTGTACCCTACAATGAGCAGTTCTTC.

The CDR3 loop reads CASSQDRATNEQYF. CDR3 DNA: TGTGCCAGCAGCCAAGATAGGGCTACAAACGAGCAGTACTTC. The rearrangement uses TRBV4-2 and TRBJ2-7; no definite D call. Germline V gene data show CDR1 as LGHNA and CDR2 as YNFKEQ. The length of the CDR3 is 14 residues. V gave up 0 bases and J gave up 5 bases, with 11 bases separating them.

The CDR3 DNA reads as TGTGCCAGCAGCCGGCGAGGGGGCGTCGTGACTAGCGGGAGCCCCGGGGAGCTGTTTTTT. Translating gives CASSRRGGVVTSGSPGELFF. The rearrangement joins TRBV7-9 to TRBJ2-2; 12 bases are a match to TRBD2. Germline CDR1 and CDR2: SEHNR and FQNEAQ (reference sequence). V lost 5 bases, J lost 6 bases, and 19 bases stayed unmatched. CDR3 size: 20 residues.

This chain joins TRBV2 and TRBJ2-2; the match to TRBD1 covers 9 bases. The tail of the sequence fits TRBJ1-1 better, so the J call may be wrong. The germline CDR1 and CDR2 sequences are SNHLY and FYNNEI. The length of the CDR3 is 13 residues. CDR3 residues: CASTKLPTGGAFF. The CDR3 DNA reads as TGTGCCAGCACTAAACTCCCGACAGGGGGAGCTTTCTTT.

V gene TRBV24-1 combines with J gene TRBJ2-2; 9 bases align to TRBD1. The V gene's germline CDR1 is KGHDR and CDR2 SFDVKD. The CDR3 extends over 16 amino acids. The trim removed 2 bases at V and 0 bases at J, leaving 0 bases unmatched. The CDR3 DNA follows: TGTGCCACCAGTGATTGGGACAGGGCGAACACCGGGGAGCTGTTTTTT. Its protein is CATSDWDRANTGELFF.

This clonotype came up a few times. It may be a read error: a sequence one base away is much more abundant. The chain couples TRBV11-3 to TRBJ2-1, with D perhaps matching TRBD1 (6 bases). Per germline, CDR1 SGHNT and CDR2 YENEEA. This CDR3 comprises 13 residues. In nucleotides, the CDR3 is TGTGCCAGCAGCTTATTCAGGGGCAATGAGCAGTCCTTC. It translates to CASSLFRGNEQSF.

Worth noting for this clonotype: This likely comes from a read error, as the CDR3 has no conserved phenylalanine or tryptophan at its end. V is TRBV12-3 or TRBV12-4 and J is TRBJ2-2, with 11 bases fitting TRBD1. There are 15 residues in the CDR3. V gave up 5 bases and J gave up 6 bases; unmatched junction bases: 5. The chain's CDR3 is CASSLGTGGSGELFL. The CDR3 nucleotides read TGTGCCAGCAGTCTCGGGACAGGGGGATCCGGGGAGCTGTTTCTT.

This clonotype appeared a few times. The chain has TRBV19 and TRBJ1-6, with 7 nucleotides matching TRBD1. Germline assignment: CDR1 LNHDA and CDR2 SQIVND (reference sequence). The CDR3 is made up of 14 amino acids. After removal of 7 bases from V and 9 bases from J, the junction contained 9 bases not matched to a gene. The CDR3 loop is CASTDHRGSSPLHF. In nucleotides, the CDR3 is TGTGCCAGTACCGATCACAGGGGTAGTTCACCCCTCCACTTT.

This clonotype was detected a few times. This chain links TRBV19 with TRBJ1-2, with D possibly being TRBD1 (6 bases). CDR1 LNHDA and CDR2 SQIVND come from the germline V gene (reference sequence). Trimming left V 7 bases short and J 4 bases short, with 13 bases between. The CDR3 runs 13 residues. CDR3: CASNPGQSYGYTF. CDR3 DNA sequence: TGTGCCAGTAACCCCGGACAGAGCTATGGCTACACCTTC.

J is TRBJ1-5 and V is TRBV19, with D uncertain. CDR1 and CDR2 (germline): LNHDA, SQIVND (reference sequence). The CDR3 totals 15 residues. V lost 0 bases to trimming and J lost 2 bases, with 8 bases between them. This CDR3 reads CASSIDPVGNQPQHF. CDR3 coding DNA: TGTGCCAGTAGTATAGATCCAGTGGGCAATCAGCCCCAGCATTTT.

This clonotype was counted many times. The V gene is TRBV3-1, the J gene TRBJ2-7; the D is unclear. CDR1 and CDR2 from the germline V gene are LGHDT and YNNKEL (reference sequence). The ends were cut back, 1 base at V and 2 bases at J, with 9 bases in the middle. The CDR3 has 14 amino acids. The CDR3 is CASSQGVGTYEQYF. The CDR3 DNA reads TGTGCCAGCAGCCAAGGTGTCGGAACCTACGAGCAGTACTTC.

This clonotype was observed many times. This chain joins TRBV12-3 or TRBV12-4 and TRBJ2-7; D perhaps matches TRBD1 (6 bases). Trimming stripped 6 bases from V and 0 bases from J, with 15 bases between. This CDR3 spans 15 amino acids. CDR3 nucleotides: TGTGCCAGCAGGAACGGGACAATAAACTCCTACGAGCAGTACTTC. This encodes CASRNGTINSYEQYF.

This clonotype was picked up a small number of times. The CDR3 protein is CSVGTSGSTYEQYF. The CDR3 nucleotides are TGCAGCGTAGGGACTAGCGGGAGTACCTACGAGCAGTACTTC. V and J are TRBV29-1 and TRBJ2-7, with 14 bases fitting TRBD2. The CDR3 covers 14 residues. The germline CDR1 and CDR2 sequences are SQVTM and ANQGSEA. J was trimmed by 2 bases and V by 6 bases; bases with no gene match: 3.

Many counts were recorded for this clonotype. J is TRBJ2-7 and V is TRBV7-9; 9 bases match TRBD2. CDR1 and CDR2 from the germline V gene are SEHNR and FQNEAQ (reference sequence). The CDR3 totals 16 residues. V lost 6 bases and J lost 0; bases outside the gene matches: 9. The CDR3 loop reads CASRPVAGEASYEQYF. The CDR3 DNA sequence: TGTGCCAGCAGACCCGTAGCGGGAGAAGCCTCCTACGAGCAGTACTTC.

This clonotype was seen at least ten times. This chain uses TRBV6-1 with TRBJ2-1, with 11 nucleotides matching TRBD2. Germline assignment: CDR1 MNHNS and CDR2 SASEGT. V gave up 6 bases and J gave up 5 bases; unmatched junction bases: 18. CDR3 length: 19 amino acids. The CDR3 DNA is TGTGCCAGCAGCCGTCTGAGCCCGGGACTAGCGGAAAAAAACAATGAGCAGTTCTTC. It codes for CASSRLSPGLAEKNNEQFF.